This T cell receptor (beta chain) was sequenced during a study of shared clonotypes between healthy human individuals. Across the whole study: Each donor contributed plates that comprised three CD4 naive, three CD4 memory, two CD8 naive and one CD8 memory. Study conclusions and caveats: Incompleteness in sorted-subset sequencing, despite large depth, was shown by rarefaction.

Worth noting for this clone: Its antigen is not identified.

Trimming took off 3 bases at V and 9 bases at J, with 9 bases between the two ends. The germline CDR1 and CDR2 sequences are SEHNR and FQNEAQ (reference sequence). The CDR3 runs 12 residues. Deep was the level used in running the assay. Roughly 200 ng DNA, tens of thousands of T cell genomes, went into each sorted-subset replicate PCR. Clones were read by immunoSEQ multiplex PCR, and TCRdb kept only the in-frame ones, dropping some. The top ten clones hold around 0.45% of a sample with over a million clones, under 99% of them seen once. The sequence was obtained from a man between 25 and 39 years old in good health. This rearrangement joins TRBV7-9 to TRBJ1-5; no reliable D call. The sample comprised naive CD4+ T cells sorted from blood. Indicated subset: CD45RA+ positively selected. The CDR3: CASSLEMGPQHF. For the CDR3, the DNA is TGTGCCAGCAGCTTGGAGATGGGGCCCCAGCATTTT.